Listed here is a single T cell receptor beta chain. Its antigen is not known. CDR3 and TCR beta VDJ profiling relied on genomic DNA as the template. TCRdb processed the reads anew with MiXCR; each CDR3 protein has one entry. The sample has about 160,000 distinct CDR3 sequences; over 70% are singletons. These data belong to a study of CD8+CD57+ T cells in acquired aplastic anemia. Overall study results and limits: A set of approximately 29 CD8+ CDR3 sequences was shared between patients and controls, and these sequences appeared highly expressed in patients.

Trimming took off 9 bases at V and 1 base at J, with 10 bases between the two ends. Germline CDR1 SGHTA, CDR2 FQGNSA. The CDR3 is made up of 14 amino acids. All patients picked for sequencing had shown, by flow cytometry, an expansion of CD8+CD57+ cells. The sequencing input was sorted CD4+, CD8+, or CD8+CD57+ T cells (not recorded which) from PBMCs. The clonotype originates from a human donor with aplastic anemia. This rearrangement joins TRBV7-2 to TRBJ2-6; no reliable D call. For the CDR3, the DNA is TGTGCCAGTAGTAGGAAGTCTGGGGCCAACGTCCTGACTTTC. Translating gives CASSRKSGANVLTF.